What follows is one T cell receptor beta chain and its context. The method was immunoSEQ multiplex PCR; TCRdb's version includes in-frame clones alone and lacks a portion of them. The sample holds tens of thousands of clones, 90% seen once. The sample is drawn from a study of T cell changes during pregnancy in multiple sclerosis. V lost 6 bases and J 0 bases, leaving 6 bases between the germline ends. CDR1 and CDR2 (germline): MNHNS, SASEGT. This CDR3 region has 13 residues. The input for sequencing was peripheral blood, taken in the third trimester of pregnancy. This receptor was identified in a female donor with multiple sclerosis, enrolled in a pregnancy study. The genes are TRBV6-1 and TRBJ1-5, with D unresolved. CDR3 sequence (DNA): TGTGCCAGCAGAACAGATAGCAATCAGCCCCAGCATTTT. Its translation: CASRTDSNQPQHF.